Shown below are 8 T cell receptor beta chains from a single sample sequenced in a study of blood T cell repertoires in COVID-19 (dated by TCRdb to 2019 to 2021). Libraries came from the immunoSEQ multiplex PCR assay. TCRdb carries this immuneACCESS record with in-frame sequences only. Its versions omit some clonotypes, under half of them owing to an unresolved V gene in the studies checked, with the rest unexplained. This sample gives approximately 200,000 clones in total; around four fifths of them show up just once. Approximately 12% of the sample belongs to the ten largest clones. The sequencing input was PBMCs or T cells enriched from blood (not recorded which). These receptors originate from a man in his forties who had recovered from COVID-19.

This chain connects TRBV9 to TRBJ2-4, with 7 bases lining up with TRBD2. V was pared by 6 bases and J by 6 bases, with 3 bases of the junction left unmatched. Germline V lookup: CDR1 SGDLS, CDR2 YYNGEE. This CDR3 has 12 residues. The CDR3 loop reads CASTGGGNIQYF. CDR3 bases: TGTGCCAGCACGGGGGGAGGAAACATTCAGTACTTC.

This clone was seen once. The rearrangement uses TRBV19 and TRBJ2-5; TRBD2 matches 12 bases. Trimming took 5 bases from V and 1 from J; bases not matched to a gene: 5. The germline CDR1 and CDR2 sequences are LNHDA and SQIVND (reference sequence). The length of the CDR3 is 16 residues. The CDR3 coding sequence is TGTGCCAGTAGTGCAGGACTAGCGGGGTTCCAAGAGACCCAGTACTTC. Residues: CASSAGLAGFQETQYF.

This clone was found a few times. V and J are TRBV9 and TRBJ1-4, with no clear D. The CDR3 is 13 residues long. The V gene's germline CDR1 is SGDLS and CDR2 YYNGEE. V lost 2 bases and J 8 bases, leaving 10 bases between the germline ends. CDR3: CASSVEAGEKLFF. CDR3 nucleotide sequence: TGTGCCAGCAGCGTGGAGGCTGGGGAAAAACTGTTTTTT. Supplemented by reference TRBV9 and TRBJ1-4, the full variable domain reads DSGVTQTPKHLITATGQRVTLRCSPRSGDLSVYWYQQSLDQGLQFLIQYYNGEERAKGNILERFSAQQFPDLHSELNLSSLELGDSALYFCASSVEAGEKLFFGSGTQLSVL.

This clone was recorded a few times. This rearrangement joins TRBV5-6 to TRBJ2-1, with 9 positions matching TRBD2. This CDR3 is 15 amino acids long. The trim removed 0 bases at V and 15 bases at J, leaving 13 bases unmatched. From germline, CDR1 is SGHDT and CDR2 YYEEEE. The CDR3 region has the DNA TGTGCCAGCAGCTTGGCACTAGCGGGCGGAGGTATATCGTTCTTC. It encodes CASSLALAGGGISFF.

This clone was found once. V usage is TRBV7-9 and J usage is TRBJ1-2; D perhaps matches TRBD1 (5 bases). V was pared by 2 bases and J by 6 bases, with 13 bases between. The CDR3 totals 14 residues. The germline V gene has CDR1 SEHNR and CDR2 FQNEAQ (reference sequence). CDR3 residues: CASSLQGPLDGYTF. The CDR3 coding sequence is TGTGCCAGCAGCTTACAGGGCCCGTTGGATGGCTACACCTTC.

This CDR3 is CASSPTTGDSGNTIYF. In DNA, the CDR3 is TGTGCCAGCTCACCAACTACAGGGGACTCTGGAAACACCATATATTTT. The chain joins TRBV18 to TRBJ1-3, with 7 nucleotides matching TRBD1. This CDR3 comprises 16 residues. Trimming took 2 bases from V and 0 from J; bases not matched to a gene: 4. Germline lookup yields CDR1 KGHSH and CDR2 LQKENI.

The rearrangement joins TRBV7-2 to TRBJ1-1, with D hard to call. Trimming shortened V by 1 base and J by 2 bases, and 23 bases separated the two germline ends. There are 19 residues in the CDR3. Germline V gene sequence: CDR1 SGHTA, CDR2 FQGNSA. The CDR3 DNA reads TGTGCCAGCAGCTTAGGGGCGGGGAATCGGGTGGAAAGAAACACTGAAGCTTTCTTT. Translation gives CASSLGAGNRVERNTEAFF.

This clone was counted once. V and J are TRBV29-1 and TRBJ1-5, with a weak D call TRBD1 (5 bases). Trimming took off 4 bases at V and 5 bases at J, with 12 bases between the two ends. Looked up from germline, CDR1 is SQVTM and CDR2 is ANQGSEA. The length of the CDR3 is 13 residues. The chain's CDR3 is CSVGLGVDQPQHF. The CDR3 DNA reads TGCAGCGTTGGTCTAGGGGTGGATCAGCCCCAGCATTTT.